The present TCR beta chain was sequenced within a study of graft-versus-host responses after intestinal transplantation. Study background: Induction with anti-thymocyte globulin, then tacrolimus and steroids for roughly three years, was given to all recipients.

With regard to this clone: Its antigen remains unidentified.

Trimming removed 0 bases from V and 1 base from J, with 10 bases in between. The germline V gene has CDR1 LGHNA and CDR2 YSLEER. The CDR3 has 17 amino acids. Study results and limitations: The authors found GvH clones in recipient marrow, some appearing first in ileum or blood.

The repertoire was sequenced with immunoSEQ multiplex PCR; TCRdb's copy has only in-frame clones and lacks some. The table has 8,900 or so clones, 93% seen once. Specimen: PBMCs, collected 11 days after intestinal transplantation. The TCR originated in a human patient who received an intestinal transplant, so some T cells may come from the graft donor. J is TRBJ2-6 and V is TRBV4-3; D is possibly TRBD1 (5 bases). CDR3 in amino acids: CASSQDSGPSGANVLTF. CDR3 DNA: TGCGCCAGCAGCCAAGATTCAGGGCCTTCTGGGGCCAACGTCCTGACTTTC.